These T cell receptor beta chains were read from a single sample in a study of blood T cell repertoires in COVID-19. TCRdb's copy holds only in-frame clones and misses some; the assay was immunoSEQ multiplex PCR. The sample contains about 190,000 clones, 80% to 90% of which appear only once. Sample: peripheral blood. The source is a woman in her 70s with COVID-19, enrolled during active disease. CDR3s leave out the opening cysteine and the closing phenylalanine or tryptophan. The D gene is left open where the match is weak. Clone size is stated in some rows and not others, as once, few, many or a class when expanded.

clone_size cdr3_length v_call d_call cdr3_aa
NA 13 TRBV7-2 NA ASSEQGTWSTEAF
NA 11 TRBV19 TRBD1 ASESRGLTEAF
NA 14 TRBV28 TRBD1 ASSLSGTGGNSPLH
once 14 TRBV5-4 TRBD2 ASKSSGRQSTGELF
NA 9 TRBV29-1 TRBD2 SVVSGETQY
NA 15 TRBV6-1 TRBD2 ASSGTGTSAFTDTQY
NA 9 TRBV30 NA AWSGTYEQY
NA 15 TRBV6-2/TRBV6-3 NA ASSYPDSGHFSYEQY
NA 13 TRBV28 TRBD1 ASSSSAGGSYEQY
NA 14 TRBV3-1/TRBV3-2 TRBD1 ASSQLGQGNTGELF
NA 13 TRBV27 TRBD1 ASRPTGGSNYGYT
NA 12 TRBV28 NA ASRTTGSGETQY
few 11 TRBV2 NA ASRASQSNEQF
NA 13 TRBV4-3 NA ASSQVSGTYNEQF
NA 14 TRBV5-1 TRBD2 ASSLRIGGRDLEQY
NA 12 TRBV5-1 TRBD2 ASSPGTSANVLT
once 11 TRBV29-1 TRBD1 SAPDRAGEKLF
NA 14 TRBV11-2 NA ASSLEGGGGYNEQF
few 12 TRBV11-2 NA ASSPDIPPTGYT
NA 11 TRBV5-1 TRBD1 ASSSDRGDRQF
NA 10 TRBV3-1/TRBV3-2 NA ASSRSVGELF
once 11 TRBV29-1 NA SVEQVVGGEQY
NA 11 TRBV11-2 NA ATTSVLRNEQF
NA 13 TRBV7-2 TRBD2 ASSLGTSEYNEQF
NA 13 TRBV7-3 NA ASSFRHRYTDTQY
NA 11 TRBV6-6 NA ASSYGGKYEQY
NA 12 TRBV3-1/TRBV3-2 TRBD1 ASSLTGFGNTIY
NA 12 TRBV7-3 NA ASSSLLAGNEQF
once 12 TRBV7-9 TRBD1 ASTPGQGEYGYT
NA 14 TRBV14 TRBD2 ASSQGRLAGWGTQY
NA 12 TRBV5-1 TRBD1 ASSLGQGIYEQY
NA 14 TRBV7-9 TRBD2 ASSLAGTSVRDEQF
NA 14 TRBV18 NA ASSPPRRVSYNEQF
NA 13 TRBV24-1 NA ATSESGGSNQPQH